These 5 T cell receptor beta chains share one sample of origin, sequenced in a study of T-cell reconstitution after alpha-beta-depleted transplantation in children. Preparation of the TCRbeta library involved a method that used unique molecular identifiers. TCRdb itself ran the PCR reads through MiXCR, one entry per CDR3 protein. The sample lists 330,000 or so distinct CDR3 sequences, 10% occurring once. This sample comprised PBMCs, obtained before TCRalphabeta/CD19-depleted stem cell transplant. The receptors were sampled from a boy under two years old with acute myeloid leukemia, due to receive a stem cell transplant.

The CDR3 is CASSRRGRKETQYF. The CDR3 nucleotides are TGTGCCAGCAGCCGCAGGGGACGCAAAGAGACCCAGTACTTC. The V gene is TRBV5-6, the J gene TRBJ2-5; possibly TRBD1 for D (6 bases). This CDR3 comprises 14 residues. CDR1 is SGHDT, CDR2 YYEEEE, per germline. Trimming stripped 4 bases from V and 3 bases from J, with 13 bases between.

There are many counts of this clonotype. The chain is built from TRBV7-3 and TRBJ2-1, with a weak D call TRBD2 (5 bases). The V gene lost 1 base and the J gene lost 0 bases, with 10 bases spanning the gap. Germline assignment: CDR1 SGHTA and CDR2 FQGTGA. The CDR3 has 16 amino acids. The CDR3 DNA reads TGTGCCAGCAGCTTAAGGTCGGGGAGCTCCTACAATGAGCAGTTCTTC. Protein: CASSLRSGSSYNEQFF.

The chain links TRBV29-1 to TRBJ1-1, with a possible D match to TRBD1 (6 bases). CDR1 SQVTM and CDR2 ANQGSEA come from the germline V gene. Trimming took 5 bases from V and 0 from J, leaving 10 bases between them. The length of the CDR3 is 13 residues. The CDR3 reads CSVRGWVNTEAFF. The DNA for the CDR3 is TGCAGCGTTAGGGGGTGGGTGAACACTGAAGCTTTCTTT.

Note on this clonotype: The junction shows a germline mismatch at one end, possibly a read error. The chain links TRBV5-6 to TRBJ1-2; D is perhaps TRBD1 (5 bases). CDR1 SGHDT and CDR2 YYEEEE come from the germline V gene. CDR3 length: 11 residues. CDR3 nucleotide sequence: TGTGCCAGCAGCCATAGGGACCGAGGAATCTTC. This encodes CASSHRDRGIF.

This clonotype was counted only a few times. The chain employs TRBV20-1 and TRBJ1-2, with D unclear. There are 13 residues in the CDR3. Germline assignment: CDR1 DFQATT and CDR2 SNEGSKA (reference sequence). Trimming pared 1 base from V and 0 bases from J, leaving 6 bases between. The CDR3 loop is CSARVSANYGYTF. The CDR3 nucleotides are TGCAGTGCTAGAGTTAGTGCTAACTATGGCTACACCTTC.